The subject of this entry is one TCR beta chain. Antigen unknown. Sorting based on CD45RO/CCR7/CD25/CD127/CD95/CD27 separated CD4+ naive, central memory, regulatory and stem cell-like memory cells. Expressed TCRB transcripts got sequenced, as all isolated RNA was reverse transcribed. TCRdb's copy holds only in-frame clones and misses some; the assay was immunoSEQ multiplex PCR. Of about 15,000 clones detected, over 55% appear once; the ten largest clones hold roughly 2.7%. The data were taken from a study of beta chain features in type 1 diabetes. Turning to the study itself: All samples together contributed 90 million to 110 million sorted cells for examination.

General study points: People with Type 1 diabetes carried modestly yet significantly shorter TCRB CDR3s in all four CD4+ subsets. There was a possibility that cDNA sequencing over-represented cells with high TCR expression.

The clonotype comes from a young man with type 1 diabetes. Sequenced: Tregs from blood.

The CDR3 spells CATRGANTDTQYF. The DNA of the CDR3 is TGTGCCACCCGGGGAGCCAACACAGATACGCAGTATTTT. The chain is built from TRBV10-3 and TRBJ2-3, with a tentative D call TRBD2 (5 bases). This CDR3 contains 13 residues. Germline V lookup: CDR1 ENHRY, CDR2 SYGVKD. The ends were cut back, 10 bases at V and 2 bases at J, with 13 bases in the middle.